In this sample, the clone carrying this T cell receptor beta chain turned up once. Methods used by the authors: The authors estimated nucleated cell counts from reference gene primer amplification. TCRdb's copy holds only in-frame clones and misses some; the assay was immunoSEQ multiplex PCR. D and trimming come from the DNA, and the V and J calls and clone size come from that table. There are 400,000 or so clones in the sample; roughly 86% occur only once, and roughly 3.1% lies in the top ten. In germline, CDR1 is SNHLY, CDR2 FYNNEI. The CDR3 has 15 residues. J was trimmed by 5 bases and V by 4 bases; bases with no gene match: 6. This entry comes from a study of blood T cell repertoires in COVID-19. The wider study: From T cells, B-cell-depleted T cells, or PBMCs came the material, which was cDNA or gDNA.

This sequence originates from a human donor in a cohort sampled during active COVID-19. The chain has TRBV2 and TRBJ1-2, with 11 nucleotides matching TRBD1. Specimen: peripheral blood. The CDR3 spells CASSGRTGGGYGYTF. As DNA, the CDR3 is TGTGCCAGCAGTGGACGGACAGGGGGCGGGTATGGCTACACCTTC.